This T cell receptor beta chain derives from a study of beta chain features in type 1 diabetes. CD45RO/CCR7/CD25/CD127/CD95/CD27 sorting isolated CD4+ naive, central memory, regulatory and stem cell-like memory cells. Every sorted population was more than 98% pure. The V segment lost 2 bases and the J segment 5 bases; nucleotides outside the gene matches: 2. This CDR3 comprises 13 residues. The germline V gene encodes CDR1 SGHNT and CDR2 YYREEE (reference sequence). Points on this clone: The antigen is unknown.

Sequenced material consisted of expressed TCRB transcripts (all of the isolated RNA was reverse transcribed). TCRdb keeps only in-frame clones here, not all; method: immunoSEQ multiplex PCR. This sample has 250,000 to 350,000 clones, with 14% found just once. Points from the study as a whole: PCR might favor shorter templates, equally in patients and controls. Moderate but significant shortening of TCRB CDR3s was recorded in all four CD4+ subsets from Type 1 diabetes patients.

The sample consisted of naive CD4+ T cells from blood. The TCR originated in a man aged 25-45 years with type 1 diabetes. The chain carries TRBV5-4 and TRBJ2-3, with 7 bases aligning to TRBD1. The CDR3 sequence: CASSLQGIDTQYF. In DNA, the CDR3 is TGTGCCAGCAGCTTACAGGGGATAGATACGCAGTATTTT. Full variable domain (remainder filled in from reference TRBV5-4 and TRBJ2-3): ETGVTQSPTHLIKTRGQQVTLRCSSQSGHNTVSWYQQALGQGPQFIFQYYREEENGRGNFPPRFSGLQFPNYSSELNVNALELDDSALYLCASSLQGIDTQYFGPGTRLTVL.